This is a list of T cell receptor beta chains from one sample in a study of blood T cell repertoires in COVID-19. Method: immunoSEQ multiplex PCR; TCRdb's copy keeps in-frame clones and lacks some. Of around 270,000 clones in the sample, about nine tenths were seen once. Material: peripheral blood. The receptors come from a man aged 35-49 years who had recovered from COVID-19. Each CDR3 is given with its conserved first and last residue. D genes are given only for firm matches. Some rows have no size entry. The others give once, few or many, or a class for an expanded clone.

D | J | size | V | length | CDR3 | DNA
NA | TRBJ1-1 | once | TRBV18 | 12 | CASSRPNTEAFF | TGTGCCAGCTCTCGTCCTAACACTGAAGCTTTCTTT
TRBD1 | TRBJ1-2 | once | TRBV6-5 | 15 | CASSRQGLANYGYTF | TGTGCCAGCAGTCGACAGGGACTAGCTAACTATGGCTACACCTTC
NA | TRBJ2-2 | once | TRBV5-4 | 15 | CASSLDWGGDGELFF | TGTGCCAGCAGCTTGGATTGGGGAGGCGACGGGGAGCTGTTTTTT
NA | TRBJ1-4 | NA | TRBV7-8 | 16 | CASSSGPGGWGEKLFF | TGTGCCAGCAGCTCGGGCCCTGGCGGGTGGGGTGAAAAACTGTTTTTT
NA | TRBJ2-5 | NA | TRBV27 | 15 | CASSPYLASQETQYF | TGTGCCAGCAGTCCATATCTAGCGAGCCAAGAGACCCAGTACTTC
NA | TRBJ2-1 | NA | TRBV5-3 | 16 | CARSDRSEGDQNEQFF | TGTGCCAGAAGCGATAGGTCCGAAGGGGATCAGAATGAGCAGTTCTTC
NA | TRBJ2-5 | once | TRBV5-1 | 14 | CASSVWGVWETQYF | TGCGCCAGCAGCGTATGGGGGGTCTGGGAGACCCAGTACTTC
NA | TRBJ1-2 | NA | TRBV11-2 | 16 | CASSLDGGIRNYGYTF | TGTGCCAGCAGCTTAGATGGCGGAATCCGTAACTATGGCTACACCTTC
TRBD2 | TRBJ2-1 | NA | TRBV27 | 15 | CASTTLAGGGNEQFF | TGTGCCAGCACCACCCTAGCGGGGGGGGGCAATGAGCAGTTCTTC
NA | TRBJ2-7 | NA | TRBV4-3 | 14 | CASSQEEGSYEQYF | TGCGCCAGCAGCCAAGAAGAGGGTAGCTACGAGCAGTACTTC
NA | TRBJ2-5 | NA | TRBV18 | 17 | CASSPKPGVSAQETQYF | TGTGCCAGCTCACCGAAGCCGGGAGTTAGTGCACAAGAGACCCAGTACTTC
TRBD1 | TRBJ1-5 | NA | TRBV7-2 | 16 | CASSLVGQGSRQPQHF | TGTGCCAGCAGCTTAGTGGGACAGGGGTCTAGACAGCCCCAGCATTTT
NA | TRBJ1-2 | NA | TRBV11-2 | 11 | CASSLTRGYTF | TGTGCCAGCAGCTTGACGCGGGGCTACACCTTC
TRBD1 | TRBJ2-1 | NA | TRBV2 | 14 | CASVRGDRNNEQFF | TGTGCCAGCGTTAGGGGGGACAGGAACAATGAGCAGTTCTTC
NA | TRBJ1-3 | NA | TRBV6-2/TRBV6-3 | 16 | CASSFYRDSSGNTIYF | TGTGCCAGCAGTTTCTACCGGGACTCCTCTGGAAACACCATATATTTT
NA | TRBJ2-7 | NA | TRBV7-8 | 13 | CASSLGGGYEQYF | TGTGCCAGCAGCTTAGGTGGGGGGTACGAGCAGTACTTC
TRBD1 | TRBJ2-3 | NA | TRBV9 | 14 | CASRTGTGPDTQYF | TGTGCCAGCAGGACCGGGACAGGGCCAGATACGCAGTATTTT
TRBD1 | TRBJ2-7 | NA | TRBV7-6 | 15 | CASSLGQGVLGEQYF | TGTGCCAGCAGCTTAGGGCAGGGGGTGTTGGGCGAGCAGTACTTC
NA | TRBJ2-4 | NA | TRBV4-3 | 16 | CASSQLSGTSTNIQYF | TGCGCCAGCAGCCAATTGAGTGGGACAAGCACAAACATTCAGTACTTC
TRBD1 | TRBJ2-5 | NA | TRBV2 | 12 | CASQGASETQYF | TGTGCCAGCCAGGGGGCGAGTGAGACCCAGTACTTC
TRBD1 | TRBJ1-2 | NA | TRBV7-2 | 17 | CASSLDLQGAQVYGYTF | TGTGCCAGCAGCTTAGACCTACAGGGGGCGCAAGTCTATGGCTACACCTTC
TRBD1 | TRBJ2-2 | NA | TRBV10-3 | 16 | CAIRVSGTGDTGELFF | TGTGCCATCAGGGTATCCGGGACAGGGGACACCGGGGAGCTGTTTTTT
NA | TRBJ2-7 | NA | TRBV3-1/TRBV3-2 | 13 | CASSQGAFYEQYF | TGTGCCAGCAGCCAAGGGGCCTTCTACGAGCAGTACTTC
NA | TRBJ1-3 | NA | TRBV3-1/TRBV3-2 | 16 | CASKSGAGRSGNTIYF | TGTGCCAGCAAGAGCGGGGCAGGCCGCTCTGGAAACACCATATATTTT
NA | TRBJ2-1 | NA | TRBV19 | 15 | CASSIDGGSYNEQFF | TGTGCCAGTAGTATAGATGGTGGCAGCTACAATGAGCAGTTCTTC
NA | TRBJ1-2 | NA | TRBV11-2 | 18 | CASSSLPLFRMGLYGYTF | TGTGCCAGCAGCTCGCTACCCTTATTCCGCATGGGACTCTATGGCTACACCTTC
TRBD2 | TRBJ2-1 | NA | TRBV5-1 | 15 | CASSKGLPPDNEQFF | TGCGCCAGCAGCAAGGGACTACCCCCCGACAATGAGCAGTTCTTC
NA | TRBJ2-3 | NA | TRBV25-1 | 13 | CASSGGASDTQYF | TGTGCCAGCAGTGGTGGGGCCTCAGATACGCAGTATTTT
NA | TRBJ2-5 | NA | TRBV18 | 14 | CASSPWGSQETQYF | TGTGCCAGCTCACCCTGGGGCAGCCAAGAGACCCAGTACTTC
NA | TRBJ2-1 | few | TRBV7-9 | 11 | CASRLNNEQFF | TGTGCCAGCAGACTAAACAATGAGCAGTTCTTC
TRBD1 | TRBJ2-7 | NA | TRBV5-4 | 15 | CASSFSGTALYEQYF | TGTGCCAGCAGCTTTTCCGGGACAGCCCTCTACGAGCAGTACTTC
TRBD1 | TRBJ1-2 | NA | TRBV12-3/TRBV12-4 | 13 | CASSIGTAHGYTF | TGTGCCAGCAGTATTGGGACAGCTCATGGCTACACCTTC
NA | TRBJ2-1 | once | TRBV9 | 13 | CASSVPGGGEQFF | TGTGCCAGCAGCGTCCCAGGAGGGGGCGAGCAGTTCTTC
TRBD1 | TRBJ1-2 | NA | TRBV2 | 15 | CASRAQTGGGYGYTF | TGTGCCAGCAGGGCCCAGACAGGGGGCGGATATGGCTACACCTTC
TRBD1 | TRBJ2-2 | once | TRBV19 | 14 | CASSRDRVTGELFF | TGTGCCAGTAGTAGGGACAGGGTTACCGGGGAGCTGTTTTTT
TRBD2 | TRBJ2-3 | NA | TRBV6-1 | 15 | CASSETSGYTDTQYF | TGTGCCAGCAGTGAAACTAGCGGTTATACAGATACGCAGTATTTT
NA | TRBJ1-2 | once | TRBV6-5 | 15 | CASSRGPDLGYGYTF | TGTGCCAGCAGTAGGGGTCCGGACCTGGGCTATGGCTACACCTTC
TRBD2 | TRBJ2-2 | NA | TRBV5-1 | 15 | CASSLLAGVGGELFF | TGCGCCAGCAGCTTGTTAGCGGGAGTTGGCGGGGAGCTGTTTTTT
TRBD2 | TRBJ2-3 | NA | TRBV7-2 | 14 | CASRGEAGSNTQYF | TGTGCCAGCAGGGGGGAAGCGGGATCGAATACGCAGTATTTT
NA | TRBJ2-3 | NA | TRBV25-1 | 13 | CASSESPGRAGYF | TGTGCCAGCAGTGAATCCCCGGGAAGGGCAGGGTATTTT
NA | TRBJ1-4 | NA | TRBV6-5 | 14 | CASITDIRDEKLFF | TGTGCCAGCATAACCGACATTCGTGATGAAAAACTGTTTTTT
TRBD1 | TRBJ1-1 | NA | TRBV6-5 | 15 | CASSYSTPGGTEAFF | TGTGCCAGCAGTTACTCGACCCCAGGGGGGACTGAAGCTTTCTTT
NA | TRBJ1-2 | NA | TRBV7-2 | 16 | CASSSQTPGHLYGYTF | TGTGCCAGCAGCTCTCAAACACCGGGACACCTCTATGGCTACACCTTC
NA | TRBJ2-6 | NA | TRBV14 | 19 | CASSLVHRETVSGANVLTF | TGTGCCAGCAGCCTAGTACACAGGGAAACTGTTTCTGGGGCCAACGTCCTGACTTTC
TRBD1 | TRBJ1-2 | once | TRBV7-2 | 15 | CASSPGGRNLYGYTF | TGTGCCAGCAGTCCAGGGGGGCGGAATCTCTATGGCTACACCTTC
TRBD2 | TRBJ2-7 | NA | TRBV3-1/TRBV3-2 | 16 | CASSHTGLAGGHEQYF | TGTGCCAGCAGCCACACTGGACTAGCGGGAGGCCACGAGCAGTACTTC
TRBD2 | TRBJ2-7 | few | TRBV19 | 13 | CASSNRGAYEQYF | TGTGCCAGTAGTAACCGGGGGGCCTACGAGCAGTACTTC
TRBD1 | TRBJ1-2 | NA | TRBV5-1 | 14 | CASSLVGTGSGYTF | TGCGCCAGCAGCTTGGTCGGGACAGGGAGTGGCTACACCTTC
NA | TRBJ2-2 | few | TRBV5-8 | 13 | CASSLRQTGELFF | TGTGCCAGCAGCCTTCGACAGACCGGGGAGCTGTTTTTT
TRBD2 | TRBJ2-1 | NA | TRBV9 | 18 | CASSVALASGSSYNEQFF | TGTGCCAGCAGCGTAGCTCTGGCTAGCGGGTCTTCCTACAATGAGCAGTTCTTC
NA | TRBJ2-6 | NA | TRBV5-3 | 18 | CARSLVRGQPTGANVLTF | TGTGCCAGAAGCTTGGTTCGCGGACAGCCTACTGGGGCCAACGTCCTGACTTTC